What follows are 27 T cell receptor beta chains derived from one specimen sequenced in a study of shared clonotypes between healthy human individuals. The protocol was immunoSEQ multiplex PCR, while the TCRdb copy is restricted to in-frame clones and leaves out a portion. The data contain millions of clones, approximately 95% of them seen just once; the ten biggest clones take up about 0.39%. The specimen sequenced was naive CD4+ T cells from PBMCs. Subset noted: CD45RA+ positively selected. These receptor sequences come from a man aged 18 to 29 in good health. Some clones in this sample may be carry-over from other donors' samples.

The CDR3 DNA sequence: TGTGCCAGCTCACCAGAGACGCTCTATGGCTACACCTTC. This encodes CASSPETLYGYTF. The V call is TRBV18, the J call TRBJ1-2; D remains ambiguous. V was pared by 2 bases and J by 4 bases, with 8 bases between. This CDR3 is built from 13 residues. CDR1 is KGHSH and CDR2 is LQKENI in the germline V gene.

Remarks on this clone: Other DNA sequences in the same sample also yield this CDR3. This sequence joins TRBV28 and TRBJ2-6; perhaps TRBD2 as D (6 bases). This CDR3 has 15 amino acids. Germline V gives CDR1 MDHEN, CDR2 SYDVKM. V was shortened by 7 bases and J by 1 base, with 11 bases between the two germline ends. CDR3 sequence reads: CASTLGGSGANVLTF. DNA of the CDR3: TGTGCCAGCACCCTTGGAGGGTCTGGGGCCAACGTCCTGACTTTC.

The rearrangement uses TRBV30 and TRBJ2-3; 7 nucleotides align to TRBD1. The V and J ends lost 5 bases and 6 bases, in that order; junction bases with no gene match: 14. There are 15 residues in the CDR3. Germline V lookup: CDR1 GTSNPN, CDR2 SVGIG (reference sequence). CDR3 DNA: TGTGCCTGGGAACACAGGGGAGTTGCGTGGGATACGCAGTATTTT. It yields the protein CAWEHRGVAWDTQYF.

With regard to this clone: The sample contains more than one DNA sequence encoding this CDR3. The chain recombines TRBV7-2 with TRBJ2-3; D gene uncertain. This CDR3 has 14 amino acids. Trimming shortened V by 5 bases and J by 1 base, and 10 bases separated the two germline ends. Per the germline V gene, CDR1 is SGHTA and CDR2 is FQGNSA. The CDR3 loop is CASSPGRGTDTQYF. In DNA, the CDR3 is TGTGCCAGCAGCCCCGGACGGGGCACAGATACGCAGTATTTT.

The J gene is TRBJ2-1, the V gene TRBV2; 7 nucleotides line up with TRBD1. This CDR3 spans 15 amino acids. J was trimmed by 9 bases and V by 3 bases; bases with no gene match: 11. Germline CDR1 SNHLY, CDR2 FYNNEI. The CDR3 sequence is CASSDEGAQGSEQFF. CDR3 sequence (DNA): TGTGCCAGCAGTGACGAGGGGGCGCAAGGGTCTGAGCAGTTCTTC. The full variable domain, rest sourced from reference TRBV2 and TRBJ2-1, is EPEVTQTPSHQVTQMGQEVILRCVPISNHLYFYWYRQILGQKVEFLVSFYNNEISEKSEIFDDQFSVERPDGSNFTLKIRSTKLEDSAMYFCASSDEGAQGSEQFFGPGTRLTVL.

The chain recombines TRBV5-3 with TRBJ1-1; the D gene is possibly TRBD1 (5 bases). TRBV5-3 is identified as an open reading frame with a role that is uncertain. Trimming took 3 bases from V and 4 from J, leaving 19 bases between them. The CDR3 consists of 16 residues. The CDR3 region is CARSSPQVYVRTEAFF. CDR3 sequence (DNA): TGTGCCAGAAGCTCCCCACAGGTTTACGTTCGCACTGAAGCTTTCTTT.

V is TRBV5-1 and J is TRBJ1-2, with unresolved D. V was shortened by 0 bases and J by 4 bases, with 13 bases between the two germline ends. This CDR3 region has 15 residues. Germline CDR1 reads SGHRS; CDR2 reads YFSETQ. CDR3 in amino acids: CASSLAAGGVYGYTF. Written as DNA, the CDR3 is TGCGCCAGCAGCTTGGCGGCAGGTGGGGTCTATGGCTACACCTTC.

This clone was seen only once. The V gene is TRBV4-1, the J gene TRBJ2-5, with 8 bases matching TRBD1. With V trimmed by 0 bases and J by 6 bases, 27 bases remained unmatched. The CDR3 is 22 amino acids. CDR1 MGHRA and CDR2 YSYEKL come from the germline V gene. The CDR3 protein is CASSQDRLRDRGLSSPRKTQYF. The CDR3 nucleotides read TGCGCCAGCAGCCAAGATAGGTTAAGAGACAGGGGATTATCGAGCCCTAGGAAGACCCAGTACTTC.

The chain uses TRBV19 and TRBJ1-5, with D unresolved. Germline lookup yields CDR1 LNHDA and CDR2 SQIVND (reference sequence). Trimming pared 3 bases from V and 2 bases from J, leaving 11 bases between. The CDR3 is 15 residues long. CDR3 loop: CASSIGSGGNQPQHF. The DNA of the CDR3 is TGTGCCAGTAGTATCGGCTCTGGGGGCAATCAGCCCCAGCATTTT.

The rearrangement joins TRBV5-4 to TRBJ2-7, with 9 nucleotides matching TRBD1. CDR3 length: 13 amino acids. CDR1 is SGHNT and CDR2 is YYREEE in the germline V gene (reference sequence). Trimming removed 4 bases from V and 7 bases from J; junction bases left unmatched: 6. The CDR3 reads CASSPQGAQEQYF. CDR3 nucleotide sequence: TGTGCCAGCAGCCCACAGGGGGCTCAAGAGCAGTACTTC.

This CDR3 reads CASSLGAWRDTEAFF. The CDR3 region has the DNA TGTGCCAGCAGTTTAGGGGCCTGGAGGGACACTGAAGCTTTCTTT. V gene TRBV27 combines with J gene TRBJ1-1; D might be TRBD1 (5 bases). The CDR3 has 15 residues. Germline loops: CDR1 MNHEY, CDR2 SMNVEV (reference sequence). V was clipped by 2 bases and J by 3 bases, with 13 bases between them.

The chain carries TRBV18 and TRBJ2-6; D perhaps matches TRBD2 (5 bases). This CDR3 is 14 amino acids long. Germline-derived CDR1 and CDR2 are KGHSH and LQKENI. Trimming took 3 bases from V and 2 from J, leaving 5 bases between them. CDR3 protein: CASSPRAGANVLTF. The CDR3 nucleotides are TGTGCCAGCTCACCGCGGGCTGGGGCCAACGTCCTGACTTTC.

V gene TRBV18 combines with J gene TRBJ1-3; D is uncertain. Trimming removed 5 bases from V and 0 bases from J, with 8 bases in between. CDR3 length: 14 residues. Germline V gene lookup returns CDR1 KGHSH and CDR2 LQKENI. CDR3 sequence (DNA): TGTGCCAGCTCAGAGCAGGCCTCTGGAAACACCATATATTTT. This sequence encodes CASSEQASGNTIYF.

The V gene is TRBV18, the J gene TRBJ2-2; D might be TRBD1 or TRBD2, each matching 5 bases. Germline V gene sequence: CDR1 KGHSH, CDR2 LQKENI. CDR3 length: 14 residues. The V end was cut by 3 bases, the J end by 4 bases, with 9 bases between. The CDR3 is CASSPGPGTGELFF. CDR3 nucleotide sequence: TGTGCCAGCTCACCGGGACCGGGCACCGGGGAGCTGTTTTTT.

V is TRBV28 and J is TRBJ2-1; TRBD2 matches at 7 bases. Germline CDR1 is MDHEN and CDR2 is SYDVKM. The CDR3 totals 12 residues. Losses at the gene ends were 3 bases for V and 10 bases for J; bases not matched to a gene: 3. The CDR3 loop is CASSFSSGEQFF. The DNA for the CDR3 is TGTGCCAGCAGTTTTTCTAGCGGAGAGCAGTTCTTC.

The V gene is TRBV5-5, the J gene TRBJ1-3; D is unresolved. The CDR3 has 15 residues. Trimming left V 0 bases short and J 4 bases short, with 11 bases between. In germline, CDR1 is SGHKS, CDR2 YYEKEE (reference sequence). CDR3 amino acids: CASSLAPQNGNTIYF. Written as DNA, the CDR3 is TGTGCCAGCAGCTTGGCCCCCCAGAACGGAAACACCATATATTTT.

Details on this clone: The sample contains more than one DNA sequence encoding this CDR3. This sequence joins TRBV28 and TRBJ1-5, with D perhaps TRBD1 (5 bases). The CDR3 sequence is 14 residues long. Germline V gene data show CDR1 as MDHEN and CDR2 as SYDVKM. Trimming took off 2 bases at V and 4 bases at J, with 9 bases between the two ends. This CDR3 reads CASSLGGSNQPQHF. The CDR3 DNA follows: TGTGCCAGCAGTTTAGGGGGGTCAAATCAGCCCCAGCATTTT. Drawing the rest from reference TRBV28 and TRBJ1-5, the complete variable domain is DVKVTQSSRYLVKRTGEKVFLECVQDMDHENMFWYRQDPGLGLRLIYFSYDVKMKEKGDIPEGYSVSREKKERFSLILESASTNQTSMYLCASSLGGSNQPQHFGDGTRLSIL.

This clone showed up just once. The chain recombines TRBV19 with TRBJ2-6, with 16 nucleotides matching TRBD2. The V segment lost 5 bases and the J segment 0 bases; nucleotides outside the gene matches: 10. Germline V gene lookup returns CDR1 LNHDA and CDR2 SQIVND (reference sequence). The CDR3 consists of 21 residues. As DNA, the CDR3 is TGTGCCAGTAGTCCGGGACTAGCGGGAGGGCCCACCGTCTCTGGGGCCAACGTCCTGACTTTC. It translates to CASSPGLAGGPTVSGANVLTF.

The chain carries TRBV5-4 and TRBJ2-1, with D perhaps matching TRBD2 (5 bases). The ends were cut back, 0 bases at V and 3 bases at J, with 10 bases in the middle. Germline CDR1 reads SGHNT; CDR2 reads YYREEE (reference sequence). The CDR3 length is 15 residues. The CDR3 loop is CASSLVAGLYNEQFF. The CDR3 nucleotides are TGTGCCAGCAGCTTGGTAGCAGGACTCTACAATGAGCAGTTCTTC.

The J gene is TRBJ2-3, the V gene TRBV6-5; D assignment may be TRBD1 or TRBD2 (5 bases each). Germline values: CDR1 MNHEY, CDR2 SVGAGI. This CDR3 contains 14 residues. V lost 2 bases to trimming and J lost 4 bases, with 10 bases between them. The CDR3 reads CASSYGTGSDTQYF. The CDR3 DNA reads TGTGCCAGCAGTTACGGGACGGGGTCAGATACGCAGTATTTT.

The chain carries TRBV5-6 and TRBJ1-3; no definite D call. The CDR3 covers 14 residues. Germline values: CDR1 SGHDT, CDR2 YYEEEE. Trimming removed 2 bases from V and 0 bases from J, with 6 bases in between. The CDR3 DNA follows: TGTGCCAGCAGCTTTGGGAGCTCTGGAAACACCATATATTTT. Its translation: CASSFGSSGNTIYF.

This sequence joins TRBV28 and TRBJ2-7; 9 nucleotides line up with TRBD1. Germline CDR1 reads MDHEN; CDR2 reads SYDVKM. V lost 6 bases to trimming and J lost 2 bases; unmatched junction nucleotides: 5. CDR3 length: 14 amino acids. The CDR3 coding sequence is TGTGCCAGCAGCCAACAGGGGGCGCCCTACGAGCAGTACTTC. Amino acid sequence: CASSQQGAPYEQYF.

This chain connects TRBV19 to TRBJ1-2, with 7 bases identical to TRBD1. V lost 3 bases to trimming and J lost 3 bases; unmatched junction nucleotides: 16. The V gene's germline CDR1 is LNHDA and CDR2 SQIVND (reference sequence). The CDR3 has 18 residues. Here the CDR3 DNA reads TGTGCCAGTAGTATTGTGCTTGGGCTGAGACAGGGATACTATGGCTACACCTTC. Amino acid sequence: CASSIVLGLRQGYYGYTF.

The chain carries TRBV7-2 and TRBJ2-1; possibly TRBD1 or TRBD2 for D (6 bases each). V shed 2 bases and J shed 7 bases, with 18 bases lying between them. In germline, CDR1 is SGHTA, CDR2 FQGNSA. This CDR3 has 16 residues. The CDR3 nucleotides read TGTGCCAGCAGCTTACAAGTTTGGGGGGCCGGGAATGAGCAGTTCTTC. Translated: CASSLQVWGAGNEQFF.

There are a few counts of this clone. J is TRBJ1-1 and V is TRBV6-1; D is ambiguous. The CDR3 covers 10 residues. The germline gives CDR1 MNHNS, CDR2 SASEGT. V was pared by 7 bases and J by 7 bases, with 7 bases between. The CDR3 DNA sequence: TGTGCCAGCAACCGGAATGAAGCTTTCTTT. Its protein product is CASNRNEAFF.

The rearrangement links TRBV7-2 to TRBJ2-1; no firm D call. The CDR3 extends over 16 amino acids. V dropped 1 base and J dropped 2 bases, with 12 bases sitting between them. Per the germline V gene, CDR1 is SGHTA and CDR2 is FQGNSA. This chain's CDR3 is CASSLVWTVTYNEQFF. Here the CDR3 DNA reads TGTGCCAGCAGCTTAGTTTGGACGGTTACCTACAATGAGCAGTTCTTC.

The chain is built from TRBV5-4 and TRBJ1-5; D not resolved. CDR3 length: 15 amino acids. The V end was cut by 0 bases, the J end by 5 bases, with 12 bases between. The V gene's germline CDR1 is SGHNT and CDR2 YYREEE (reference sequence). CDR3 protein: CASSLDLAVYQPQHF. The CDR3 DNA follows: TGTGCCAGCAGCTTGGACTTAGCAGTATATCAGCCCCAGCATTTT. The full variable domain, in which reference TRBV5-4 and TRBJ1-5 provide the parts outside the CDR3, is ETGVTQSPTHLIKTRGQQVTLRCSSQSGHNTVSWYQQALGQGPQFIFQYYREEENGRGNFPPRFSGLQFPNYSSELNVNALELDDSALYLCASSLDLAVYQPQHFGDGTRLSIL.